This note documents a single TCR beta chain sequence. The data stem from a study of memory CD4+ T cells and cytomegalovirus serostatus. Single viable CD3+CD4+CD8-CD45RO+ cells were sorted as the memory CD4+ T cells. Measured with immunoSEQ multiplex PCR; TCRdb has only the in-frame clones, and not every one. Here the sample spans about 57,000 clones, approximately 80% being singletons. The CDR3 has 13 amino acids. The V and J ends lost 11 bases and 8 bases respectively, with 20 bases between them. Germline lookup yields CDR1 MDHEN and CDR2 SYDVKM. The chain uses TRBV28 and TRBJ2-3; tentative D call: TRBD2 (6 bases). This receptor was taken from an adult in good health and CMV-seronegative. Sequencing used memory CD4+ T cells from blood. The CDR3 DNA follows: TGTGCCGGCGCGGGGCAGGGTCCACGTACGCAGTATTTT. The encoded protein is CAGAGQGPRTQYF.